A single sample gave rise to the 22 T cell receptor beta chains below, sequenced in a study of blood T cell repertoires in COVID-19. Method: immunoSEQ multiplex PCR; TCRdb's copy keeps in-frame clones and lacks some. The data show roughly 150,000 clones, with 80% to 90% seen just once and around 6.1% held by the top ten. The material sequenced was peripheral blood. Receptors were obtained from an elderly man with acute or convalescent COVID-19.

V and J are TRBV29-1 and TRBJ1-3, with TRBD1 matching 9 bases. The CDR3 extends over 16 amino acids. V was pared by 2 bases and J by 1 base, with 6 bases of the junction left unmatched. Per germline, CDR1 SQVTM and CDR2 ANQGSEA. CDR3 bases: TGCAGCGTTGAACGGGACAGGGACAATTCTGGAAACACCATATATTTT. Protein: CSVERDRDNSGNTIYF.

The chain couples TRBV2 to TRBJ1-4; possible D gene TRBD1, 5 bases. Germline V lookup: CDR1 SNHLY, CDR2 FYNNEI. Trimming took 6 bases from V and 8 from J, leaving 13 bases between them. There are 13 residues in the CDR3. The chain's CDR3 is CASSQDSREKLFF. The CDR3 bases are TGTGCCAGCAGCCAAGACAGCCGGGAAAAACTGTTTTTT.

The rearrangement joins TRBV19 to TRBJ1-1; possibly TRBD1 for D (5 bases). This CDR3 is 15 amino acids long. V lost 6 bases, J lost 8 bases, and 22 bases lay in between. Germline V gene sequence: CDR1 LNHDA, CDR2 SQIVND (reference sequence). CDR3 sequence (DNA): TGTGCCAGTAGCCGCCCAGGACGGGGGACCTTCGAAGCTTTCTTT. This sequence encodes CASSRPGRGTFEAFF.

The CDR3: CASSQVWNPGQYYEQYF. Written as DNA, the CDR3 is TGTGCCAGCAGCCAAGTTTGGAACCCGGGACAATACTACGAGCAGTACTTC. The chain uses TRBV4-2 and TRBJ2-7, with D possibly being TRBD1 (6 bases). The CDR3 is 17 residues long. V shed 1 base and J shed 3 bases, with 19 bases lying between them. Germline CDR1 reads LGHNA; CDR2 reads YNFKEQ.

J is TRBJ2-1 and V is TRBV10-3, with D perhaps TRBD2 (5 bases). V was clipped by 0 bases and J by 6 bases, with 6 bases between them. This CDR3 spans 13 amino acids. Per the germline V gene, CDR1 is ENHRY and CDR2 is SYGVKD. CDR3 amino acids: CAISESTSNEQFF. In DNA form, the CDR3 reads TGTGCCATCAGTGAGTCCACTAGCAATGAGCAGTTCTTC.

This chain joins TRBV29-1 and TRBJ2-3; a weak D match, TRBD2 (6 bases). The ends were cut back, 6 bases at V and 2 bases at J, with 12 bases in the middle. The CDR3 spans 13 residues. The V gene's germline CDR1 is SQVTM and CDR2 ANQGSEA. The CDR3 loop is CSVSTGLTDTQYF. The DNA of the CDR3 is TGCAGCGTATCTACGGGACTCACAGATACGCAGTATTTT.

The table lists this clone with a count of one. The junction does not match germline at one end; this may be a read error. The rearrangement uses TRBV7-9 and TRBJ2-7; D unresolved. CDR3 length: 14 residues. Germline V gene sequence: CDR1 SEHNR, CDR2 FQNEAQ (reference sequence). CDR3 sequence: CASSLAALSSEQYF. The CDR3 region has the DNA TGTGCCAGCAGCCTCGCCGCCCTATCCTCCGAGCAGTACTTC.

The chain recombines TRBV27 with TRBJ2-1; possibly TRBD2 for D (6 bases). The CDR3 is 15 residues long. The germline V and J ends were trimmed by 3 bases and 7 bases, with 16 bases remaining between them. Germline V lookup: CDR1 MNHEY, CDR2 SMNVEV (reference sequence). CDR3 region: CASSFGGSGLNEQFF. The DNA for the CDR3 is TGTGCCAGCAGTTTTGGTGGGAGCGGGTTGAATGAGCAGTTCTTC.

As DNA, the CDR3 is TGTGCCAGCAGTTACTCGGGAGGGCCAAAAAACATTCAGTACTTC. This gives the protein CASSYSGGPKNIQYF. The chain joins TRBV6-5 to TRBJ2-4; 7 bases match TRBD2. This CDR3 is built from 15 residues. In germline, CDR1 is MNHEY, CDR2 SVGAGI. J was trimmed by 4 bases and V by 0 bases; bases with no gene match: 3.

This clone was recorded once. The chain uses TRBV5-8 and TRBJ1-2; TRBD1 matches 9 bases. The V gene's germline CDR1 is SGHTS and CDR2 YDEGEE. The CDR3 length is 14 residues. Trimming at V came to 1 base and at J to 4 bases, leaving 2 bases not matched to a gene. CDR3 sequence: CASSLTGGPYGYTF. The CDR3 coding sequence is TGTGCCAGCAGCTTGACAGGGGGCCCCTATGGCTACACCTTC.

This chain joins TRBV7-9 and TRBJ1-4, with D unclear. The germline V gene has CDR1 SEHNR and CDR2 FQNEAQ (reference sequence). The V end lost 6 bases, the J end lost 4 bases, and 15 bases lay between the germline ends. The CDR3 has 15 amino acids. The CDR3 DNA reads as TGTGCCAGCAGGCCTACTGGAGGGTATAATGAAAAACTGTTTTTT. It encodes CASRPTGGYNEKLFF.

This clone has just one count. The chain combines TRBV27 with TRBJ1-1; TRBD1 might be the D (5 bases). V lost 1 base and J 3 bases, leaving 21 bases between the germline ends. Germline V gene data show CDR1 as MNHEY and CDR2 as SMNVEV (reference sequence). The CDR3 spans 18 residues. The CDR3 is CASSLWPPGRGLDTEAFF. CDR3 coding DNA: TGTGCCAGCAGTTTATGGCCCCCCGGTAGGGGTCTCGACACTGAAGCTTTCTTT.

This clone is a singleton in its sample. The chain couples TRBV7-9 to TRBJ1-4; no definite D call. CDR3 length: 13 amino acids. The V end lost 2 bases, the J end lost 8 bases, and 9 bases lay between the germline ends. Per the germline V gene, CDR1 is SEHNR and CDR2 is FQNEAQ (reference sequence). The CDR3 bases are TGTGCCAGCAGCTTAATGGGAGGGGAAAAACTGTTTTTT. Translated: CASSLMGGEKLFF.

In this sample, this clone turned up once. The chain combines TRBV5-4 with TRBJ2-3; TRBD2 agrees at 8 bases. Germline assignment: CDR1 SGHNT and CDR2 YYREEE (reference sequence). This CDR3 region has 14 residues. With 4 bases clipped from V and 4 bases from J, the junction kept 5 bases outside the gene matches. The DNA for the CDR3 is TGTGCCAGCAGCCGGGAGGGAGGTTCAGATACGCAGTATTTT. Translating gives CASSREGGSDTQYF.

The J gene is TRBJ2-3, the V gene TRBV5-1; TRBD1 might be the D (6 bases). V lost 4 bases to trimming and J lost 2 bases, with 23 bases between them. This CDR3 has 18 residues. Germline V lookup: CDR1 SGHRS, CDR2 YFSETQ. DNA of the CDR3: TGCGCCAGCAGCCCCGGGACACGTACCTCCCCTTTCACAGATACGCAGTATTTT. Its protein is CASSPGTRTSPFTDTQYF.

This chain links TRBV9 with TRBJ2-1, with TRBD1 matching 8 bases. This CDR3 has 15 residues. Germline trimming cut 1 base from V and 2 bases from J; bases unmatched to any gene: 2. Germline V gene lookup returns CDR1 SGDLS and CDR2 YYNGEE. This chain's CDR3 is CASSVTRGPYNEQFF. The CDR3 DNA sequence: TGTGCCAGCAGCGTAACCAGGGGGCCCTACAATGAGCAGTTCTTC.

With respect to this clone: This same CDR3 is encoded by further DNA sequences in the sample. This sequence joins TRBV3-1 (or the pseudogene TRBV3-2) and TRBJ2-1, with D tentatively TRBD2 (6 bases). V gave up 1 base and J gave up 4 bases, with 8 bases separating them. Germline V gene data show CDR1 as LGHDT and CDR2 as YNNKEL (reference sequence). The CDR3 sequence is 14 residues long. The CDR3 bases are TGTGCCAGCAGCCAAGCTGGAGGGTACAATGAGCAGTTCTTC. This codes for CASSQAGGYNEQFF.

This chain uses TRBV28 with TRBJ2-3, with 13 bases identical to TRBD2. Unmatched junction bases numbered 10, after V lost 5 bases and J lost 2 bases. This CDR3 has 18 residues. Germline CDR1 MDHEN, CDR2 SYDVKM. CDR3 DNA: TGTGCCAGCAGTACCGGGACTAGCGGGGCGCATGTCACAGATACGCAGTATTTT. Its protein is CASSTGTSGAHVTDTQYF. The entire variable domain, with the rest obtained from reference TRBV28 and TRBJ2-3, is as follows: DVKVTQSSRYLVKRTGEKVFLECVQDMDHENMFWYRQDPGLGLRLIYFSYDVKMKEKGDIPEGYSVSREKKERFSLILESASTNQTSMYLCASSTGTSGAHVTDTQYFGPGTRLTVL.

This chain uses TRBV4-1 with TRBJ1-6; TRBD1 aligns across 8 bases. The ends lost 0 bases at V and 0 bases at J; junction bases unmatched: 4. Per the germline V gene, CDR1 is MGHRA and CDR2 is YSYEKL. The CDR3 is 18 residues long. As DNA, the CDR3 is TGCGCCAGCAGCCAAGATTACCAGGGGGCCTCCTATAATTCACCCCTCCACTTT. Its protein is CASSQDYQGASYNSPLHF.

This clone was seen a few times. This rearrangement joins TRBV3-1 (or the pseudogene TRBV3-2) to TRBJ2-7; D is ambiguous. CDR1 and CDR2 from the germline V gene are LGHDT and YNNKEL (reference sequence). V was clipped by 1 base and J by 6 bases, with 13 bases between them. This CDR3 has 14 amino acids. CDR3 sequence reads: CASSQVGPLGEQYF. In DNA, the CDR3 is TGTGCCAGCAGCCAAGTTGGGCCACTCGGCGAGCAGTACTTC.

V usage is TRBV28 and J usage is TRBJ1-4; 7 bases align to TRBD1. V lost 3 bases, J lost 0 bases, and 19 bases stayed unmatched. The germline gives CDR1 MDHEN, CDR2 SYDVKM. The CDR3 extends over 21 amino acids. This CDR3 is CASSFQLIQQGRSTTNEKLFF. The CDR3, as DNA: TGTGCCAGCAGTTTCCAACTAATACAACAGGGGCGATCAACAACTAATGAAAAACTGTTTTTT.

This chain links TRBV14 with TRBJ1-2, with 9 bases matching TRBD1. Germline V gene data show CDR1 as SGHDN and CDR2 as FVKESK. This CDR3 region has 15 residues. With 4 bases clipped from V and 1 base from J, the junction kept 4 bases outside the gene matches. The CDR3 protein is CASSRRTGVNYGYTF. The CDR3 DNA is TGTGCCAGCAGCCGCCGGACAGGGGTTAACTATGGCTACACCTTC.